This T cell receptor (beta chain) comes out of a study of T-cell memory formation after mild COVID-19. The overall study: The TCR clusters were mostly specific to one donor.

The study, taken as a whole, reports: Day 15 to 85 contracting clones showed balanced CD4/CD8; day 15 to 37 expanders favored CD4+. For second-wave clones that peaked at day 37, SARS-CoV-2 specificity went unverified.

TCRdb analysed the 5' RACE reads with MiXCR anew, one entry per CDR3 protein. This sample has approximately 290,000 distinct CDR3 sequences; 15% occur once, and the top ten carry roughly a fifth. Germline V gives CDR1 ENHRY, CDR2 SYGVKD. The CDR3 has 15 residues. With 10 bases clipped from V and 4 bases from J, the junction kept 13 bases outside the gene matches. A word on this clonotype: Antigen specificity is unknown.

The V and J genes are TRBV10-3 and TRBJ2-3; 8 nucleotides line up with TRBD2. This TCR was recovered from a young man who had mild COVID-19 (a few samples of this study predate the infection). Cell type and time point are not known. What was sequenced was PBMCs or a T cell subset sorted from them (not recorded which). CDR3: CASRTGTRVADTQYF. CDR3 nucleotides: TGTGCCAGCCGAACCGGGACTAGAGTAGCAGATACGCAGTATTTT.